A single sample gave rise to the 23 T cell receptor beta chains below, sequenced in a study of CD8 T cells in ankylosing spondylitis. Study-level results: One TCR beta motif, made up of 7 or 8 highly homologous variants, appeared characteristic of ankylosing spondylitis blood.

Their antigen targets remain unknown. One entry per CDR3 protein, called by TCRdb with MiXCR from the 5' RACE reads. The sample yields roughly 450,000 distinct CDR3 sequences, roughly a quarter seen once. Sequenced input: blood, either unsorted or a sorted T cell fraction (not recorded which). The receptor set was obtained from a male donor with ankylosing spondylitis.

This clonotype was observed a handful of times. The rearrangement joins TRBV20-1 to TRBJ2-1, with D perhaps TRBD1 or TRBD2 (5 bases each). Trimming cost V 1 base and J 2 bases, with 12 bases left between them. This CDR3 contains 15 residues. Germline CDR1 DFQATT, CDR2 SNEGSKA (reference sequence). The CDR3 protein is CSARVVGTTYNEQFF. The CDR3, as DNA: TGCAGTGCTAGAGTGGTCGGGACGACCTACAATGAGCAGTTCTTC.

The chain recombines TRBV29-1 with TRBJ1-4; D is unresolved. Trimming took 7 bases from V and 0 from J, leaving 21 bases between them. Germline V gene data show CDR1 as SQVTM and CDR2 as ANQGSEA. The CDR3 has 17 amino acids. CDR3 residues: CSAKWRQDVATNEKLFF. Written as DNA, the CDR3 is TGCAGCGCCAAGTGGCGGCAGGACGTTGCAACTAATGAAAAACTGTTTTTT.

The V gene is TRBV20-1, the J gene TRBJ2-1; 9 bases are shared with TRBD2. J lost 4 bases, V lost 6 bases, and 16 bases had no gene match. This CDR3 has 17 amino acids. CDR1 and CDR2 (germline): DFQATT, SNEGSKA (reference sequence). DNA of the CDR3: TGCAGTGCCAAAGGAACTCGCGGGAGGGTGAAGTACAATGAGCAGTTCTTC. It yields the protein CSAKGTRGRVKYNEQFF.

The sample holds many counts of this clonotype. Its ends do not fully match the called genes, so a read error is possible. This chain joins TRBV5-1 and TRBJ2-1; 7 nucleotides match TRBD2. The germline gives CDR1 SGHRS, CDR2 YFSETQ. The CDR3 contains 15 residues. The CDR3 DNA sequence: TGTGCCAGCAGCTTAGGCGGGAGCTCCTACAATGAGCAGTTCTTC. As protein: CASSLGGSSYNEQFF.

The rearrangement joins TRBV24-1 to TRBJ2-1, with 9 bases lining up with TRBD1. The CDR3 is 17 residues long. Germline-derived CDR1 and CDR2 are KGHDR and SFDVKD. The junction had 20 bases not matched to a gene; V was cut back by 8 bases and J by 10 bases. The CDR3 bases are TGTGCCACCATTGACCCTGAAGGGACAGGGAGTGCGAGGGAGCAGTTCTTC. This sequence encodes CATIDPEGTGSAREQFF.

The gene calls are TRBV3-1 and TRBJ1-5, with D unresolved. The CDR3 covers 14 residues. V was cut by 1 base and J by 6 bases, with 10 bases left in between. Germline CDR1 is LGHDT and CDR2 is YNNKEL (reference sequence). The CDR3 sequence is CASSQGQLGQPQHF. The CDR3 DNA reads TGTGCCAGCAGCCAAGGACAACTCGGTCAGCCCCAGCATTTT. Complete variable domain (other parts from reference TRBV3-1 and TRBJ1-5): DTAVSQTPKYLVTQMGNDKSIKCEQNLGHDTMYWYKQDSKKFLKIMFSYNNKELIINETVPNRFSPKSPDKAHLNLHINSLELGDSAVYFCASSQGQLGQPQHFGDGTRLSIL.

This clonotype has at least ten counts. The chain links TRBV4-2 to TRBJ2-2; D possibly corresponds to TRBD2 (6 bases). CDR3 length equals 15 residues. Germline values: CDR1 LGHNA, CDR2 YNFKEQ. The V end lost 0 bases, the J end lost 6 bases, and 11 bases lay between the germline ends. CDR3 sequence (DNA): TGTGCCAGCAGCCAAGATCTTTGGGGGGCCGGGGAGCTGTTTTTT. Translating it yields CASSQDLWGAGELFF.

This clonotype occurred a few times. The genes are TRBV3-1 and TRBJ1-2, with a possible D match to TRBD1 (6 bases). Germline loops: CDR1 LGHDT, CDR2 YNNKEL (reference sequence). This CDR3 has 15 residues. V shed 2 bases and J shed 4 bases, with 14 bases lying between them. This CDR3 reads CASSQWQGLSYGYTF. CDR3 coding DNA: TGTGCCAGCAGCCAATGGCAGGGGCTGAGCTATGGCTACACCTTC.

The chain uses TRBV6-2 or TRBV6-3 and TRBJ2-5; TRBD1 aligns across 8 bases. The CDR3 totals 13 residues. Germline V gives CDR1 MNHEY, CDR2 SVGEGT. V dropped 4 bases and J dropped 7; count of bases not matched to a gene: 5. CDR3 residues: CASSSRGRGTQYF. The CDR3, as DNA: TGTGCCAGCAGTTCCAGGGGGCGAGGGACCCAGTACTTC.

This clonotype was observed a handful of times. V usage is TRBV5-1 and J usage is TRBJ2-5; 9 bases line up with TRBD1. Germline V lookup: CDR1 SGHRS, CDR2 YFSETQ. The CDR3 consists of 16 residues. The junction had 9 bases not matched to a gene; V was cut back by 4 bases and J by 2 bases. This CDR3 is CASSPFLDRGQETQYF. The CDR3 bases are TGCGCCAGCAGCCCTTTCTTGGACAGGGGACAAGAGACCCAGTACTTC.

The gene calls are TRBV7-8 and TRBJ2-1; D is uncertain. Germline CDR1 SGHVS, CDR2 FQNEAQ. V was cut by 5 bases and J by 6 bases, with 14 bases left in between. The CDR3 contains 14 residues. The CDR3 DNA sequence: TGTGCCAGCAGCCCAATGGGCCCCCCCAATGAGCAGTTCTTC. Translating it yields CASSPMGPPNEQFF.

This chain uses TRBV24-1 with TRBJ2-1; D is perhaps TRBD1 (5 bases). CDR3 length: 12 amino acids. V was trimmed by 8 bases and J by 3 bases, leaving 7 bases between them. Germline values: CDR1 KGHDR, CDR2 SFDVKD. This CDR3 reads CATKGIYNEQFF. The CDR3, as DNA: TGTGCCACCAAGGGGATCTACAATGAGCAGTTCTTC.

The chain couples TRBV7-9 to TRBJ2-1; 7 nucleotides align to TRBD2. J was trimmed by 9 bases and V by 4 bases; bases with no gene match: 9. The CDR3 runs to 14 residues. CDR1 and CDR2 from the germline V gene are SEHNR and FQNEAQ (reference sequence). As DNA, the CDR3 is TGTGCCAGCAGCTGGACGGACTCGGGGGGTGAGCAGTTCTTC. This translates into CASSWTDSGGEQFF.

This chain connects TRBV7-2 to TRBJ2-1, with D tentatively TRBD2 (6 bases). Germline V lookup: CDR1 SGHTA, CDR2 FQGNSA. This CDR3 spans 15 amino acids. The V gene lost 0 bases and the J gene lost 4 bases, with 10 bases spanning the gap. CDR3 residues: CASSLAPGVYNEQFF. DNA of the CDR3: TGTGCCAGCAGCTTAGCGCCGGGAGTGTACAATGAGCAGTTCTTC.

J is TRBJ2-1 and V is TRBV20-1; 8 positions agree with TRBD2. V dropped 6 bases and J dropped 6; count of bases not matched to a gene: 10. CDR1 and CDR2 (germline): DFQATT, SNEGSKA (reference sequence). CDR3 length equals 14 residues. The CDR3 is CSAGAGAPGNEQFF. In nucleotides, the CDR3 is TGCAGTGCAGGAGCGGGAGCCCCGGGCAATGAGCAGTTCTTC.

J is TRBJ1-4 and V is TRBV12-3 or TRBV12-4; the D is unclear. V gave up 3 bases and J gave up 6 bases, with 2 bases separating them. CDR3 length: 11 amino acids. CDR3 in amino acids: CASSFHEKLFF. DNA for the CDR3: TGTGCCAGCAGTTTTCATGAAAAACTGTTTTTT.

The chain has TRBV4-1 and TRBJ2-3; the D gene is possibly TRBD2 (6 bases). V gave up 4 bases and J gave up 3 bases, with 17 bases separating them. The germline V gene encodes CDR1 MGHRA and CDR2 YSYEKL. This CDR3 has 16 amino acids. The CDR3 sequence is CASSRGGGSETDTQYF. The CDR3 DNA sequence: TGCGCCAGCAGCCGGGGAGGAGGGAGCGAGACAGATACGCAGTATTTT.

This chain joins TRBV10-1 and TRBJ1-1; D is perhaps TRBD1 (6 bases). V was shortened by 4 bases and J by 5 bases, with 14 bases between the two germline ends. Germline CDR1 and CDR2: WNHNN and SYGVQD (reference sequence). CDR3 length: 14 residues. The CDR3 reads CASSAQGRGTEAFF. CDR3 nucleotide sequence: TGCGCCAGCAGTGCCCAGGGCAGGGGAACTGAAGCTTTCTTT.

The V and J genes are TRBV5-6 and TRBJ1-1; D possibly corresponds to TRBD1 (5 bases). The germline gives CDR1 SGHDT, CDR2 YYEEEE. Trimming left V 3 bases short and J 1 base short, with 16 bases between. The CDR3 loop spans 16 amino acids. The CDR3 here is CASSSSGVAWNTEAFF. The CDR3 DNA sequence: TGTGCCAGCAGCTCCTCGGGGGTGGCATGGAACACTGAAGCTTTCTTT. Supplemented by reference TRBV5-6 and TRBJ1-1, the full variable domain reads DAGVTQSPTHLIKTRGQQVTLRCSPKSGHDTVSWYQQALGQGPQFIFQYYEEEERQRGNFPDRFSGHQFPNYSSELNVNALLLGDSALYLCASSSSGVAWNTEAFFGQGTRLTVV.

This clonotype was detected a few times. The genes are TRBV11-1 and TRBJ2-5; a possible D gene is TRBD1 (5 bases). V was shortened by 4 bases and J by 5 bases, with 11 bases between the two germline ends. This CDR3 comprises 13 residues. The germline V gene has CDR1 SGHAT and CDR2 FQDESV (reference sequence). This CDR3 reads CASSSGPAETQYF. The CDR3 region has the DNA TGTGCCAGCAGCTCAGGGCCCGCCGAGACCCAGTACTTC. Looking up the rest from reference TRBV11-1 and TRBJ2-5 gives the full variable domain: EAEVAQSPRYKITEKSQAVAFWCDPISGHATLYWYRQILGQGPELLVQFQDESVVDDSQLPKDRFSAERLKGVDSTLKIQPAELGDSAMYLCASSSGPAETQYFGPGTRLLVL.

By sample share, this clonotype is medium-sized. The CDR3 loop is CASSLMDEQYF. As DNA, the CDR3 is TGTGCCAGCAGTTTAATGGACGAGCAGTACTTC. The chain uses TRBV12-3 or TRBV12-4 and TRBJ2-7; D remains unclear. The CDR3 has 11 amino acids. V was cut by 2 bases and J by 5 bases, with 4 bases left in between.

V gene TRBV12-3 or TRBV12-4 combines with J gene TRBJ2-1; TRBD2 aligns across 13 bases. Trimming at V came to 5 bases and at J to 9 bases, leaving 1 base not matched to a gene. This CDR3 has 13 residues. CDR3 protein: CASSRLAGGEQFF. In DNA form, the CDR3 reads TGTGCCAGCAGTAGACTAGCGGGAGGTGAGCAGTTCTTC.

The rearrangement links TRBV5-1 to TRBJ2-2, with TRBD1 identical over 8 bases. The CDR3 loop spans 16 amino acids. Germline trimming cut 0 bases from V and 3 bases from J; bases unmatched to any gene: 4. Germline V gene data show CDR1 as SGHRS and CDR2 as YFSETQ. CDR3 in DNA: TGCGCCAGCAGCTTGGAATGGGACAGGTACACCGGGGAGCTGTTTTTT. Protein product: CASSLEWDRYTGELFF.